Detailed here is one T cell receptor beta chain. Its antigen is unknown. Each CDR3 protein is one row after TCRdb ran MiXCR on the reads. The profile shows hundreds of thousands of distinct CDR3 sequences, around a third of them singletons. The data derive from a study of T cell repertoires in cytomegalovirus infection. Study-wide background: It can be stated that public TCR beta signatures indicated CMV infection as well as a matching HLA type.

Study observations and caveats: CMV-specific HLA-C-restricted TCR beta clonotypes dominated the ex vivo response.

CDR1 LNHDA and CDR2 SQIVND come from the germline V gene (reference sequence). Trimming pared 3 bases from V and 2 bases from J, leaving 8 bases between. This CDR3 comprises 14 residues. The specimen comprised cultured CD8+ T cells from PBMCs, sampled from culture after CMV antigen stimulation. The clonotype originates from a human donor in good health (CMV status not recorded). Some clones in this sample may be carry-over from other donors' samples. The chain carries TRBV19 and TRBJ1-5; D may be TRBD1 (5 bases). The CDR3 region is CASSIWGGNQPQHF. CDR3 DNA sequence: TGTGCCAGTAGTATTTGGGGCGGCAATCAGCCCCAGCATTTT.